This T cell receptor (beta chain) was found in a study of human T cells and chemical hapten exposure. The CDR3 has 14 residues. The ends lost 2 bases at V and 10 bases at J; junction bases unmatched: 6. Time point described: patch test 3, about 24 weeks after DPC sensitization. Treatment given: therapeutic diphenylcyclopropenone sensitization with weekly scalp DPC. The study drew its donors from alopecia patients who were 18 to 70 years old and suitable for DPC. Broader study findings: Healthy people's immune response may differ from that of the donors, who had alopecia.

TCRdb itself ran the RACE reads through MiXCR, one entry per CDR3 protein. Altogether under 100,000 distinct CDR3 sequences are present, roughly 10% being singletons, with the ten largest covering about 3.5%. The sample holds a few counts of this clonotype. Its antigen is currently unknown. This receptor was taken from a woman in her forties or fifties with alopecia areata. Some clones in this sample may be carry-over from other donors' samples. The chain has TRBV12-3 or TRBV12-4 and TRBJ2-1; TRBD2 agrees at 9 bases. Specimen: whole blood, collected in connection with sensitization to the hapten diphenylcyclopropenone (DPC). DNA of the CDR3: TGTGCCAGCAGTTTACTTGCGGGAGGGAGGGAGCAGTTCTTC. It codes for CASSLLAGGREQFF.